Each of the 21 T cell receptor beta chains below was sequenced from the same sample in a study of somatic mutations in T cells in chronic GVHD. The method was immunoSEQ multiplex PCR; TCRdb's version includes in-frame clones alone and lacks a portion of them. The sample carries 13,000 to 15,000 clones, roughly 75% recorded once. The sample taken for sequencing was Vbeta20-negative CD4+ T cells from blood. These TCRs come from a male patient aged 50 to 59 with chronic graft-versus-host disease. A share of the T cells may be of graft donor origin.

This clone was counted once. V gene TRBV6-5 combines with J gene TRBJ1-3; D not certain. V was clipped by 9 bases and J by 2 bases, with 8 bases between them. Germline V CDR1 and CDR2: MNHEY, SVGAGI. The CDR3 runs to 12 residues. CDR3 nucleotides: TGTGCCAGTGCCGGGGCTGGAAACACCATATATTTT. This codes for CASAGAGNTIYF.

This chain uses TRBV18 with TRBJ1-4; unclear D gene. The CDR3 is 15 amino acids. Trimming removed 0 bases from V and 0 bases from J, with 5 bases in between. The germline gives CDR1 KGHSH, CDR2 LQKENI. CDR3 protein: CASSPPSATNEKLFF. CDR3 coding DNA: TGTGCCAGCTCACCACCTTCGGCAACTAATGAAAAACTGTTTTTT.

The J gene is TRBJ1-2, the V gene TRBV7-9; 9 bases map to TRBD1. Germline V lookup: CDR1 SEHNR, CDR2 FQNEAQ (reference sequence). CDR3 length: 15 amino acids. Trimming cost V 4 bases and J 4 bases; bases outside gene matches: 7. The CDR3 DNA reads TGTGCCAGCAGCTCAACATTGACAGGGGGCTATGGCTACACCTTC. Its protein is CASSSTLTGGYGYTF.

This chain uses TRBV10-1 with TRBJ2-2; 7 nucleotides align to TRBD1. The CDR3 sequence is 15 residues long. The V segment lost 6 bases and the J segment 0 bases; nucleotides outside the gene matches: 4. Germline CDR1 WNHNN, CDR2 SYGVQD (reference sequence). The DNA of the CDR3 is TGCGCCAGCAGGGGTGGACAGGCGAACACCGGGGAGCTGTTTTTT. This translates into CASRGGQANTGELFF.

The rearrangement links TRBV14 to TRBJ2-2, with TRBD2 matching over 7 bases. CDR1 is SGHDN, CDR2 FVKESK, per germline. With V trimmed by 2 bases and J by 0 bases, 6 bases remained unmatched. The CDR3 length is 17 residues. The CDR3 DNA is TGTGCCAGCAGCCAAAAGATGGGGGGGGCGAACACCGGGGAGCTGTTTTTT. Translating gives CASSQKMGGANTGELFF.

The chain joins TRBV7-9 to TRBJ1-2, with a weak D call TRBD1 (6 bases). CDR1 is SEHNR and CDR2 is FQNEAQ in the germline V gene (reference sequence). The CDR3 consists of 12 residues. Trimming took off 4 bases at V and 8 bases at J, with 11 bases between the two ends. CDR3 in amino acids: CASSSNREGYTF. CDR3 sequence (DNA): TGTGCCAGCAGCTCGAACAGGGAAGGCTACACCTTC.

This sequence joins TRBV18 and TRBJ1-2, with TRBD1 identical over 12 bases. Trimming at V came to 3 bases and at J to 3 bases, leaving 2 bases not matched to a gene. CDR1 and CDR2 (germline): KGHSH, LQKENI. The CDR3 extends over 15 amino acids. This CDR3 reads CASSPGQGADYGYTF. The CDR3 region has the DNA TGTGCCAGCTCACCGGGACAGGGGGCGGACTATGGCTACACCTTC. The full variable domain, its missing parts supplied by reference TRBV18 and TRBJ1-2, is NAGVMQNPRHLVRRRGQEARLRCSPMKGHSHVYWYRQLPEEGLKFMVYLQKENIIDESGMPKERFSAEFPKEGPSILRIQQVVRGDSAAYFCASSPGQGADYGYTFGSGTRLTVV.

This clone appeared a single time. V usage is TRBV9 and J usage is TRBJ2-7, with 8 nucleotides matching TRBD1. Germline values: CDR1 SGDLS, CDR2 YYNGEE. V was clipped by 3 bases and J by 3 bases; unmatched bases: 5. The CDR3 contains 14 residues. CDR3 amino acids: CASSATGVSYEQYF. DNA of the CDR3: TGTGCCAGCAGCGCGACAGGGGTAAGCTACGAGCAGTACTTC.

This sequence joins TRBV2 and TRBJ2-2; 13 bases align to TRBD2. The germline gives CDR1 SNHLY, CDR2 FYNNEI. Trimming at V came to 5 bases and at J to 6 bases, leaving 6 bases not matched to a gene. This CDR3 comprises 16 residues. As DNA, the CDR3 is TGTGCCAGCAGTCTCACTAGCGGGGGGGCCTCCGGGGAGCTGTTTTTT. Translating it yields CASSLTSGGASGELFF.

V gene TRBV7-9 combines with J gene TRBJ2-3; 11 bases map to TRBD1. The CDR3 runs to 19 residues. V lost 5 bases and J lost 0; bases outside the gene matches: 13. Germline assignment: CDR1 SEHNR and CDR2 FQNEAQ (reference sequence). The CDR3 loop is CASSSRGQGGVFSTDTQYF. CDR3 nucleotides: TGTGCCAGCAGCAGCCGGGGACAGGGGGGGGTTTTTAGCACAGATACGCAGTATTTT.

The chain combines TRBV5-4 with TRBJ1-3; no definite D call. CDR1 is SGHNT and CDR2 is YYREEE in the germline V gene (reference sequence). The CDR3 extends over 15 amino acids. Trimming removed 4 bases from V and 0 bases from J, with 11 bases in between. CDR3 in DNA: TGTGCCAGCAGCAATATCCATAGCTCTGGAAACACCATATATTTT. Translation gives CASSNIHSSGNTIYF.

This clone has just a few counts. The chain joins TRBV7-9 to TRBJ2-7; D might be TRBD1 (5 bases). This CDR3 is 12 amino acids long. CDR1 is SEHNR and CDR2 is FQNEAQ in the germline V gene (reference sequence). Trimming removed 5 bases from V and 0 bases from J, with 5 bases in between. CDR3 nucleotide sequence: TGTGCCAGCAGCCAGGGCTCCTACGAGCAGTACTTC. Its protein is CASSQGSYEQYF.

The chain combines TRBV9 with TRBJ2-5; 9 bases are shared with TRBD2. The CDR3 runs to 15 residues. Losses at the gene ends were 1 base for V and 4 bases for J; bases not matched to a gene: 5. Germline V gives CDR1 SGDLS, CDR2 YYNGEE. In DNA form, the CDR3 reads TGTGCCAGCAGCGTACTAGCGGGGAGGGGAGAGACCCAGTACTTC. Its protein is CASSVLAGRGETQYF.

In this sample, this clone turned up once. The chain links TRBV25-1 to TRBJ2-1, with 12 bases fitting TRBD2. Per germline, CDR1 MGHDK and CDR2 SYGVNS. The CDR3 is made up of 15 amino acids. Trimming took 3 bases from V and 12 from J; bases not matched to a gene: 9. In DNA, the CDR3 is TGTGCCAGCAGTGACCCCCGACTAGCGGGAGTAGGGCAGTTCTTC. Translation: CASSDPRLAGVGQFF.

The J gene is TRBJ2-5, the V gene TRBV2; 8 bases are shared with TRBD2. Per the germline V gene, CDR1 is SNHLY and CDR2 is FYNNEI. The CDR3 runs 16 residues. The J segment lost 2 bases and the V segment lost 4 bases, leaving 9 bases of the junction unmatched. The DNA for the CDR3 is TGTGCCAGCAGTGGATTTACTAGCGGTCAACAAGAGACCCAGTACTTC. The encoded protein is CASSGFTSGQQETQYF.

The chain combines TRBV7-2 with TRBJ2-1, with 7 positions matching TRBD1. The V gene's germline CDR1 is SGHTA and CDR2 FQGNSA. V was clipped by 5 bases and J by 0 bases; unmatched bases: 10. The CDR3 is made up of 17 amino acids. CDR3 in amino acids: CASSERQGFGSYNEQFF. The CDR3 nucleotides are TGTGCCAGCAGCGAAAGACAGGGTTTTGGCTCCTACAATGAGCAGTTCTTC.

This rearrangement joins TRBV18 to TRBJ1-1; tentative D call: TRBD1 (5 bases). The CDR3 runs to 13 residues. Trimming removed 6 bases from V and 1 base from J, with 9 bases in between. Germline loops: CDR1 KGHSH, CDR2 LQKENI. In DNA, the CDR3 is TGTGCCAGCTCCCAGGGAGGGAACACTGAAGCTTTCTTT. Protein product: CASSQGGNTEAFF.

The rearrangement links TRBV27 to TRBJ1-1, with a possible D match to TRBD1 (5 bases). The CDR3 runs 14 residues. Germline-derived CDR1 and CDR2 are MNHEY and SMNVEV (reference sequence). The V end was cut by 5 bases, the J end by 2 bases, with 12 bases between. The CDR3 sequence: CASSEMTVNTEAFF. The CDR3 region has the DNA TGTGCCAGCAGTGAAATGACAGTTAACACTGAAGCTTTCTTT.

This clone was detected once. The rearrangement joins TRBV2 to TRBJ1-2, with 12 bases fitting TRBD1. Germline V gene data show CDR1 as SNHLY and CDR2 as FYNNEI. The CDR3 sequence is 14 residues long. V was pared by 3 bases and J by 7 bases, with 3 bases of the junction left unmatched. The CDR3 coding sequence is TGTGCCAGCAGTGAGGGACAGGGGGCAGGTGGCTACACCTTC. Translation: CASSEGQGAGGYTF.

The table lists this clone with a few counts. The V gene is TRBV2, the J gene TRBJ2-7; 9 bases line up with TRBD1. The CDR3 spans 13 residues. The germline V gene has CDR1 SNHLY and CDR2 FYNNEI. V lost 8 bases and J lost 6; bases outside the gene matches: 8. The CDR3 is CASDRDRVSEQYF. Here the CDR3 DNA reads TGTGCCAGCGACCGGGACAGGGTCTCCGAGCAGTACTTC. The full variable domain, with the rest looked up from reference TRBV2 and TRBJ2-7, is EPEVTQTPSHQVTQMGQEVILRCVPISNHLYFYWYRQILGQKVEFLVSFYNNEISEKSEIFDDQFSVERPDGSNFTLKIRSTKLEDSAMYFCASDRDRVSEQYFGPGTRLTVT.

The gene calls are TRBV10-1 and TRBJ2-1; possibly TRBD2 for D (5 bases). Looked up from germline, CDR1 is WNHNN and CDR2 is SYGVQD (reference sequence). Trimming left V 3 bases short and J 1 base short, with 16 bases between. The CDR3 runs to 17 residues. CDR3 nucleotide sequence: TGCGCCAGCAGTGAATTCGGCGGGTCGAGGTCCTACAATGAGCAGTTCTTC. Amino acid sequence: CASSEFGGSRSYNEQFF.